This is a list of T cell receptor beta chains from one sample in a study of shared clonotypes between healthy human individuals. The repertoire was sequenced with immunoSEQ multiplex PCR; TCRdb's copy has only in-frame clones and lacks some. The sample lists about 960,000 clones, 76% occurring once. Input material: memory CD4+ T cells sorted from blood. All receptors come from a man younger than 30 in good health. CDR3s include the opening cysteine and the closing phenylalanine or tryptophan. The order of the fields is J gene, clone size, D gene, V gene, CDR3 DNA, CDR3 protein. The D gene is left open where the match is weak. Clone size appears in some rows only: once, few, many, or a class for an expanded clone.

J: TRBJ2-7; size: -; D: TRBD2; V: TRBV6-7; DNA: TGTGCCAGCAGTTACACAAACGGGAGGGCCTACGAGCAGTACTTC; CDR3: CASSYTNGRAYEQYF
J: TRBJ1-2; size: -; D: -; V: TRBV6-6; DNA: TGTGCCAGCAGTACCGGACACTTAGCTAACTATGGCTACACCTTC; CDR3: CASSTGHLANYGYTF
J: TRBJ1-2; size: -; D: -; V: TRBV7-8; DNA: TGTGCCAGCAGCCACTACAGGACAGTTCACTATGGCTACACCTTC; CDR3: CASSHYRTVHYGYTF
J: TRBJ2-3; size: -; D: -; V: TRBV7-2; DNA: TGTGCCAGCAGCTTAGAGGGAACCCCTAGCCGCACAGATACGCAGTATTTT; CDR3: CASSLEGTPSRTDTQYF
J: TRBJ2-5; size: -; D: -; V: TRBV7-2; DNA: TGTGCCAGCAGCTTATTCACGGAGACCCAGTACTTC; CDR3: CASSLFTETQYF
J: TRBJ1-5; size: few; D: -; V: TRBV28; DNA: TGTGCCAGCAGATCAGGGGAAGGGGGCAATCAGCCCCAGCATTTT; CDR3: CASRSGEGGNQPQHF
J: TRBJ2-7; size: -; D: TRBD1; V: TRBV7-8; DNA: TGTGCCAGCAGCTTTGGGACAGGGCCATCCTACGAGCAGTACTTC; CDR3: CASSFGTGPSYEQYF
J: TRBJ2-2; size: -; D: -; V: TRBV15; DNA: TGTGCCACCAGCAGAGATCGGGGCGTCCCGGGGCCCACCGGGGAGCTGTTTTTT; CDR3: CATSRDRGVPGPTGELFF
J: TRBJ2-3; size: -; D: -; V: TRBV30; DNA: TGTGCCTGGAGTGTCGGTAGTACGCAGTATTTT; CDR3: CAWSVGSTQYF
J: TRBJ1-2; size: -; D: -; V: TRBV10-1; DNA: TGCGCCAGCAGTGCCACCCCGGGGAGCGGCTACACCTTC; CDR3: CASSATPGSGYTF
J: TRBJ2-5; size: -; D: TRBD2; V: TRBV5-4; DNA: TGTGCCAGCAGCACACTAGCGGGGGATCTCCGGGAGACCCAGTACTTC; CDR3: CASSTLAGDLRETQYF
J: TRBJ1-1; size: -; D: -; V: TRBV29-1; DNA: TGCAGCGTTGTCACTCTAACGGTGTACACTGAAGCTTTCTTT; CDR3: CSVVTLTVYTEAFF
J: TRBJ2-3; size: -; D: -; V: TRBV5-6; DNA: TGTGCCAGCAGCTACGAATATCTAGCGTTTGCAGATACGCAGTATTTT; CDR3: CASSYEYLAFADTQYF
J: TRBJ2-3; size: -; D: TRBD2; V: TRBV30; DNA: TGTGCCTGGAGTGTAGGACTAGCGGGCCGCACAGATACGCAGTATTTT; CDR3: CAWSVGLAGRTDTQYF
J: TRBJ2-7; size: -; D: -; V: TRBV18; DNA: TGTGCCAGCTCACCTGCCCAATCCTACGAGCAGTACTTC; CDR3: CASSPAQSYEQYF
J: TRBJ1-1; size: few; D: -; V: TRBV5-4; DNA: TGTGCCAGCAGCTTATCCGATCGGAACACTGAAGCTTTCTTT; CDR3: CASSLSDRNTEAFF
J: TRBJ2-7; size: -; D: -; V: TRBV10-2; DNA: TGCGCCAGTAGCGGACAAGGAGCCTGGGAGCAGTACTTC; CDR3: CASSGQGAWEQYF
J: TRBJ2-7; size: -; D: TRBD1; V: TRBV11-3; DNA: TGTGCCAGCAGCTTGGGGGTTGTCACAGGGGCCAGCTCCTACGAGCAGTACTTC; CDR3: CASSLGVVTGASSYEQYF
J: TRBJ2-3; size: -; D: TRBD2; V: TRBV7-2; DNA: TGTGCCAGCAGCCCGACTAGCGGGAGCCTCACAGATACGCAGTATTTT; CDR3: CASSPTSGSLTDTQYF
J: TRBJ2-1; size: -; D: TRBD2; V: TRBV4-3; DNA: TGCGCCAGCAGCCAAGATGGACTAGCGGGAGTTGATGAGCAGTTCTTC; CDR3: CASSQDGLAGVDEQFF
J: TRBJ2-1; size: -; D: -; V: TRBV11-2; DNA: TGTGCCAGCAGCCTCTTACAGGGTTCCTACAATGAGCAGTTCTTC; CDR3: CASSLLQGSYNEQFF
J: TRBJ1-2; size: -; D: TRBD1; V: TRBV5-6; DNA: TGTGCCAGCAGCTCACGACAGGGGGGACTATCCCATGGCTACACCTTC; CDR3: CASSSRQGGLSHGYTF
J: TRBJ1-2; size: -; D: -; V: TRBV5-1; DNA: TGCGCCAGCAGCAGGGAACAGGACTACACCTTC; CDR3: CASSREQDYTF
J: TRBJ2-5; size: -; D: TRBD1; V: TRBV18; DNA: TGTGCCAGCTCGGACAGGGAGCAAGAGACCCAGTACTTC; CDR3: CASSDREQETQYF
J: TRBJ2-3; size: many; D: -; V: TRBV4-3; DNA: TGCGCCAGCAGCCAAGTGGAGTTACCAGATACGCAGTATTTT; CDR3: CASSQVELPDTQYF
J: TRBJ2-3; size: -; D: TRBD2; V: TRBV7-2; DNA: TGTGCCAGCAGCTTAGCTACTACTAGCGGGAGGAGGTCAGATACGCAGTATTTT; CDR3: CASSLATTSGRRSDTQYF
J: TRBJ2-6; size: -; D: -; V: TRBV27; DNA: TGTGCCACCTACTCTGGGGCCAACGTCCTGACTTTC; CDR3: CATYSGANVLTF
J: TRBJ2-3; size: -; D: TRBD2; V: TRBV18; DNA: TGTGCCAGCTCACCCCGCGAAAGCGGGATGGATACGCAGTATTTT; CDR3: CASSPRESGMDTQYF